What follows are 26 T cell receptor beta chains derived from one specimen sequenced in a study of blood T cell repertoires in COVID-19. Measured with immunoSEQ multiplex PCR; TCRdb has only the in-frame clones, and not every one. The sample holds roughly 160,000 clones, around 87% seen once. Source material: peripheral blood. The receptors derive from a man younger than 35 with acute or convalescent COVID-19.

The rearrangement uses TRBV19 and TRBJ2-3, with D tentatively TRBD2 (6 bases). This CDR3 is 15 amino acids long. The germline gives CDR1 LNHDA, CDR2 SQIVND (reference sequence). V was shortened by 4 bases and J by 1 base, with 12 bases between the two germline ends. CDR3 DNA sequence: TGTGCCAGTAGTACCACCCCGGGGGGCACAGATACGCAGTATTTT. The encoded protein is CASSTTPGGTDTQYF.

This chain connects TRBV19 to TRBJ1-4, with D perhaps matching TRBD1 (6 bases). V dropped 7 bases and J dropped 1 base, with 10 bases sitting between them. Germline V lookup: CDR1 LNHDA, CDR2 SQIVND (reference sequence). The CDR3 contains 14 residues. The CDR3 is CASKLDRTNEKLFF. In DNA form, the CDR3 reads TGTGCCAGTAAACTGGACAGAACTAATGAAAAACTGTTTTTT.

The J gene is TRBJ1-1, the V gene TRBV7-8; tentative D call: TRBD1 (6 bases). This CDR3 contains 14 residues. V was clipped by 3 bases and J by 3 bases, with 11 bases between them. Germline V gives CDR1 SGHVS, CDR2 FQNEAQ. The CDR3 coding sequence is TGTGCCAGCAGCTTCGGGGCAGGGGACACTGAAGCTTTCTTT. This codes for CASSFGAGDTEAFF.

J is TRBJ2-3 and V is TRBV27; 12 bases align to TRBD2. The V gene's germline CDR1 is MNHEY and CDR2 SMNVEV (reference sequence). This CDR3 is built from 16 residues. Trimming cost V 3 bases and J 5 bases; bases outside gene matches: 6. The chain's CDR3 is CASSFLAGGQGDTQYF. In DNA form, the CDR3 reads TGTGCCAGCAGTTTCCTAGCGGGGGGGCAGGGAGATACGCAGTATTTT.

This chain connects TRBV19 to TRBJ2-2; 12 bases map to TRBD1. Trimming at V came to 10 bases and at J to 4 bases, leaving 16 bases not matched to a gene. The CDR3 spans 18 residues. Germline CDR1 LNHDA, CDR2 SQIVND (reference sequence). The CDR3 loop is CATTPPPGQGAGTGELFF. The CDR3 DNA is TGTGCCACGACTCCCCCACCGGGACAGGGGGCCGGCACCGGGGAGCTGTTTTTT.

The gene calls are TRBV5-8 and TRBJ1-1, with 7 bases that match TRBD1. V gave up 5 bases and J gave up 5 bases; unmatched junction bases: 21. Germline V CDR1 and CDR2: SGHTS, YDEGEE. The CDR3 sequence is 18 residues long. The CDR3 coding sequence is TGTGCCAGCAGTTTCGACGGGACAGCCCCCTTGATGAGGACTGAAGCTTTCTTT. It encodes CASSFDGTAPLMRTEAFF.

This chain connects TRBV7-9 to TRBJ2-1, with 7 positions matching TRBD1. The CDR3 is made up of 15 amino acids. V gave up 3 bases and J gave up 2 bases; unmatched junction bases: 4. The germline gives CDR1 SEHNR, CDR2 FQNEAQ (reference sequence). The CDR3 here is CASSFPTGTYNEQFF. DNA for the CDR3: TGTGCCAGCAGCTTCCCGACAGGGACCTACAATGAGCAGTTCTTC.

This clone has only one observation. The CDR3 coding sequence is TGTGCCAGCAGCAAGGACAGGGTCTATGGCTACACCTTC. It translates to CASSKDRVYGYTF. The chain has TRBV5-8 and TRBJ1-2; 8 nucleotides line up with TRBD1. This CDR3 comprises 13 residues. With 4 bases clipped from V and 4 bases from J, the junction kept 3 bases outside the gene matches. Per the germline V gene, CDR1 is SGHTS and CDR2 is YDEGEE.

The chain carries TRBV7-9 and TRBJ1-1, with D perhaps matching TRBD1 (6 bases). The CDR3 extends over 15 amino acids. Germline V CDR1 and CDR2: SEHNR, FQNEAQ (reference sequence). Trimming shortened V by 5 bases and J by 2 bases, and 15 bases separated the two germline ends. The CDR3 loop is CASSAMVGTNTEAFF. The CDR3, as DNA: TGTGCCAGCAGCGCGATGGTAGGGACAAACACTGAAGCTTTCTTT. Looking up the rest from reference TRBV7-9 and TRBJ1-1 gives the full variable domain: DTGVSQNPRHKITKRGQNVTFRCDPISEHNRLYWYRQTLGQGPEFLTYFQNEAQLEKSRLLSDRFSAERPKGSFSTLEIQRTEQGDSAMYLCASSAMVGTNTEAFFGQGTRLTVV.

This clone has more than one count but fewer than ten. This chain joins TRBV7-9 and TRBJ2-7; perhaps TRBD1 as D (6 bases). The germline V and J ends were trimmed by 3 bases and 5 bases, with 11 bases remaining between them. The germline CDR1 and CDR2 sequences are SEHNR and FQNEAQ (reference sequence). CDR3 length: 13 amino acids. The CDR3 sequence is CASSFAGEHEQYF. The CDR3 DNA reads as TGTGCCAGCAGCTTCGCAGGGGAGCACGAGCAGTACTTC. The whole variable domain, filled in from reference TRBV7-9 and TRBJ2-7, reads DTGVSQNPRHKITKRGQNVTFRCDPISEHNRLYWYRQTLGQGPEFLTYFQNEAQLEKSRLLSDRFSAERPKGSFSTLEIQRTEQGDSAMYLCASSFAGEHEQYFGPGTRLTVT.

CDR3 residues: CASSLGGEKLFF. CDR3 bases: TGTGCCAGCAGCTTGGGGGGCGAAAAACTGTTTTTT. This chain connects TRBV5-6 to TRBJ1-4; D is possibly TRBD1 (5 bases). This CDR3 is 12 amino acids long. Germline-derived CDR1 and CDR2 are SGHDT and YYEEEE. V gave up 0 bases and J gave up 8 bases, with 5 bases separating them.

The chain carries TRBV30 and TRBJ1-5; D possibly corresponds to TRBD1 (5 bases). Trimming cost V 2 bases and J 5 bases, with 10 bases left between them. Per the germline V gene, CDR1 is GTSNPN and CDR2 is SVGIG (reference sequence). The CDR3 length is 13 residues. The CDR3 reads CAWSRGSDQPQHF. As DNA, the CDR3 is TGTGCCTGGAGTAGGGGATCGGATCAGCCCCAGCATTTT. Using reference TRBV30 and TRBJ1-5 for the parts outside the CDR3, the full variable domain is SQTIHQWPATLVQPVGSPLSLECTVEGTSNPNLYWYRQAAGRGLQLLFYSVGIGQISSEVPQNLSASRPQDRQFILSSKKLLLSDSGFYLCAWSRGSDQPQHFGDGTRLSIL.

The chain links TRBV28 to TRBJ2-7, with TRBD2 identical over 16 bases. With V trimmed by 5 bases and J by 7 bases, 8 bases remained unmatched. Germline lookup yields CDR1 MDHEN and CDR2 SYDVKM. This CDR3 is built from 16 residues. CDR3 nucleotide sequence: TGTGCCAGCAGTGGTGGGACTAGCGGGGGGGCCCGGGAGCAGTACGTC. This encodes CASSGGTSGGAREQYV.

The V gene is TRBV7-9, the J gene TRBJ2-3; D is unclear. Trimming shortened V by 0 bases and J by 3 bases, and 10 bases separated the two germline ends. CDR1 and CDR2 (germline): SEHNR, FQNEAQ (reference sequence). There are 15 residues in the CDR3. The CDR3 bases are TGTGCCAGCAGCTTAGCCCGGGTCTCTACAGATACGCAGTATTTT. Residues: CASSLARVSTDTQYF.

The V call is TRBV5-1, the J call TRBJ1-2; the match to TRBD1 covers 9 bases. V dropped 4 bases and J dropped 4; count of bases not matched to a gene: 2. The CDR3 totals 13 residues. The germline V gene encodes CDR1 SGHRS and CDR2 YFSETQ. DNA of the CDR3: TGCGCCAGCAGCGGGGGACAGGGCTATGGCTACACCTTC. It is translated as CASSGGQGYGYTF.

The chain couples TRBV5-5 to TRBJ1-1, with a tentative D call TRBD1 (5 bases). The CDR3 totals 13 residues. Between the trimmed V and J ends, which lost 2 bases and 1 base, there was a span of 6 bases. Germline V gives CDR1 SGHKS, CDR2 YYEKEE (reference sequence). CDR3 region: CASSFGGNTEAFF. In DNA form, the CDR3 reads TGTGCCAGCAGCTTCGGGGGGAACACTGAAGCTTTCTTT.

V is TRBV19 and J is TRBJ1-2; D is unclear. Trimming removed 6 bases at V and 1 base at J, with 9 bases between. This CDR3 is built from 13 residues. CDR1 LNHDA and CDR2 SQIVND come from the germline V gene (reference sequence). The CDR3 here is CASRGGFNYGYTF. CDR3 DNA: TGTGCCAGTAGGGGAGGGTTTAACTATGGCTACACCTTC.

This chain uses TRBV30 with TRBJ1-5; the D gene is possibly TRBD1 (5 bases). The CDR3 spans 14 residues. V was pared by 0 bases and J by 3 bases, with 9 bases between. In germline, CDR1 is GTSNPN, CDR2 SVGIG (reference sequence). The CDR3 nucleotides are TGTGCCTGGAGTGTGGGTGGACACAATCAGCCCCAGCATTTT. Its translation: CAWSVGGHNQPQHF.

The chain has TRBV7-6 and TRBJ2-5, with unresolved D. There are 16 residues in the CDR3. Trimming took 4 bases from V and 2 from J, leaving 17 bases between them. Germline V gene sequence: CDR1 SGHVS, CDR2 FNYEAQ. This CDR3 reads CASSSNSMHVQETQYF. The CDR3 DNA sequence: TGTGCCAGCAGCTCGAACTCTATGCACGTACAAGAGACCCAGTACTTC.

The CDR3 here is CASSWTDRGEAFF. In DNA form, the CDR3 reads TGCGCCAGCAGCTGGACGGACAGGGGGGAAGCTTTCTTT. The rearrangement uses TRBV5-1 and TRBJ1-1; 10 positions agree with TRBD1. CDR1 is SGHRS, CDR2 YFSETQ, per germline. This CDR3 has 13 amino acids. The trim removed 3 bases at V and 8 bases at J, leaving 4 bases unmatched.

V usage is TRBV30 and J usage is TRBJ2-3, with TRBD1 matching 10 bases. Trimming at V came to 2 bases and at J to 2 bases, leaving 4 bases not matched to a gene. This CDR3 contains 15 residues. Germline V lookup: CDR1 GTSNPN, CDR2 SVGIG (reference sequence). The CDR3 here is CAWSQTGGYTDTQYF. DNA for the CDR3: TGTGCCTGGAGTCAGACAGGGGGCTACACAGATACGCAGTATTTT.

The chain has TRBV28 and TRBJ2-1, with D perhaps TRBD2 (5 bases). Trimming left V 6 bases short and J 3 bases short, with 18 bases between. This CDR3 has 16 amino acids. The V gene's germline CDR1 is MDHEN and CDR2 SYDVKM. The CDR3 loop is CASSLTTSRHYNEQFF. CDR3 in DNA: TGTGCCAGCAGCTTGACTACAAGCCGTCACTACAATGAGCAGTTCTTC.

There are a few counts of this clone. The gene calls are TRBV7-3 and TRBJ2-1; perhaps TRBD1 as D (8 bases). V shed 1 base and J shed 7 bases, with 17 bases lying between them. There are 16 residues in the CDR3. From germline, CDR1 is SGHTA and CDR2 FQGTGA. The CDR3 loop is CASSLMDRDYGNEQFF. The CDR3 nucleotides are TGTGCCAGCAGCTTAATGGACAGGGACTATGGGAATGAGCAGTTCTTC.

The CDR3: CASSPYYNEQFF. In nucleotides, the CDR3 is TGTGCCAGCAGCCCATACTACAATGAGCAGTTCTTC. The genes are TRBV6-2 or TRBV6-3 and TRBJ2-1, with D unclear. V was trimmed by 6 bases and J by 3 bases, leaving 6 bases between them. The CDR3 sequence is 12 residues long. Germline CDR1 MNHEY, CDR2 SVGEGT.

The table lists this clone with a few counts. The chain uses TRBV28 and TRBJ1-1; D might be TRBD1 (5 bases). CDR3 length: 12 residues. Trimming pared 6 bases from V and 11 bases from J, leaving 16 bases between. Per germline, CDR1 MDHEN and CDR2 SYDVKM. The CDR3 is CASRPTGLGAFF. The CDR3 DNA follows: TGTGCCAGCAGGCCTACAGGTTTAGGGGCTTTCTTT. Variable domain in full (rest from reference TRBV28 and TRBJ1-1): DVKVTQSSRYLVKRTGEKVFLECVQDMDHENMFWYRQDPGLGLRLIYFSYDVKMKEKGDIPEGYSVSREKKERFSLILESASTNQTSMYLCASRPTGLGAFFGQGTRLTVV.

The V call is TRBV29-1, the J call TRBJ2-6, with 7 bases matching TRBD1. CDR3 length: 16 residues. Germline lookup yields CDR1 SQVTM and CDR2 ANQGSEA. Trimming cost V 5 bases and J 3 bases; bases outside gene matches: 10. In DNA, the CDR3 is TGCAGCGTTCTAGGGGGCGCTTGGGTTGGGGCCAACGTCCTGACTTTC. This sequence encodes CSVLGGAWVGANVLTF.